These 27 T cell receptor beta chains came from one sample sequenced in a study of radiotherapy plus CTLA-4 blockade in lung cancer. The method was immunoSEQ multiplex PCR; TCRdb's version includes in-frame clones alone and lacks a portion of them. Here the sample spans roughly 53,000 clones, 65% to 80% being singletons. The sequencing used peripheral blood, collected from a patient treated with radiotherapy plus ipilimumab. The receptors originated from a human donor with non-small cell lung cancer who had a partial response to radiotherapy plus ipilimumab.

Written as DNA, the CDR3 is TGTGCCAGCAGCTTTTCCAACCCCCAGGGAACTCATGCAACTAATGAAAAACTGTTTTTT. Protein sequence: CASSFSNPQGTHATNEKLFF. The V call is TRBV7-7, the J call TRBJ1-4; weak D call: TRBD1 (5 bases). The CDR3 runs to 20 residues. With 3 bases removed from V and 0 bases from J, the gap between germline ends came to 23 bases. The germline gives CDR1 SSHAT, CDR2 FNYEAQ (reference sequence).

This chain joins TRBV18 and TRBJ2-2; TRBD2 matches at 7 bases. Germline lookup yields CDR1 KGHSH and CDR2 LQKENI. The CDR3 is made up of 15 amino acids. V dropped 5 bases and J dropped 5; count of bases not matched to a gene: 8. Written as DNA, the CDR3 is TGTGCCAGCTCAGGACTAGGGTCCCCGACCGGGGAGCTGTTTTTT. Translation gives CASSGLGSPTGELFF.

The J gene is TRBJ1-2, the V gene TRBV6-5; no definite D call. The V gene lost 2 bases and the J gene lost 7 bases, with 8 bases spanning the gap. CDR1 is MNHEY and CDR2 is SVGAGI in the germline V gene. There are 12 residues in the CDR3. In DNA form, the CDR3 reads TGTGCCAGCAGTTACCACGGGTCTGGCTACACCTTC. Its translation is CASSYHGSGYTF.

The rearrangement joins TRBV10-3 to TRBJ2-7, with D unresolved. The CDR3 has 15 amino acids. Per germline, CDR1 ENHRY and CDR2 SYGVKD. Trimming pared 3 bases from V and 1 base from J, leaving 13 bases between. The CDR3 reads CAISDPSIGSYEQYF. The CDR3 DNA reads as TGTGCCATCAGTGATCCGAGTATCGGGTCCTACGAGCAGTACTTC.

The CDR3: CASSLYRGNYGYTF. DNA for the CDR3: TGTGCCAGCTCACTATACAGGGGGAACTATGGCTACACCTTC. The rearrangement links TRBV18 to TRBJ1-2; 8 bases are shared with TRBD1. Trimming cost V 4 bases and J 2 bases; bases outside gene matches: 3. This CDR3 comprises 14 residues. Germline V CDR1 and CDR2: KGHSH, LQKENI.

The rearrangement uses TRBV6-1 and TRBJ1-2; D might be TRBD1 (5 bases). Deletions cut 2 bases from V and 1 base from J, with 11 bases between. CDR3 length equals 15 residues. Germline values: CDR1 MNHNS, CDR2 SASEGT. The CDR3 sequence: CASSELGGYNYGYTF. The CDR3 DNA follows: TGTGCCAGCAGTGAATTGGGGGGATATAACTATGGCTACACCTTC.

V gene TRBV5-4 combines with J gene TRBJ2-2, with 13 nucleotides matching TRBD2. The trim removed 3 bases at V and 3 bases at J, leaving 5 bases unmatched. This CDR3 is built from 17 residues. The V gene's germline CDR1 is SGHNT and CDR2 YYREEE (reference sequence). The CDR3 loop is CASSWGLAGTDTGELFF. Written as DNA, the CDR3 is TGTGCCAGCAGCTGGGGACTAGCGGGGACAGACACCGGGGAGCTGTTTTTT. The whole variable domain, remainder taken from reference TRBV5-4 and TRBJ2-2, is ETGVTQSPTHLIKTRGQQVTLRCSSQSGHNTVSWYQQALGQGPQFIFQYYREEENGRGNFPPRFSGLQFPNYSSELNVNALELDDSALYLCASSWGLAGTDTGELFFGEGSRLTVL.

The chain recombines TRBV5-4 with TRBJ2-1, with 7 bases matching TRBD2. Germline V lookup: CDR1 SGHNT, CDR2 YYREEE (reference sequence). Trimming removed 2 bases from V and 3 bases from J; junction bases left unmatched: 8. The CDR3 runs to 16 residues. The CDR3 loop reads CASSLPGIAGYNEQFF. The CDR3 DNA is TGTGCCAGCAGCTTACCAGGAATAGCGGGCTACAATGAGCAGTTCTTC.

This clone has only a few counts. This CDR3 is CASSIAAENTEAFF. The CDR3 nucleotides are TGTGCCAGTAGTATAGCGGCGGAGAACACTGAAGCTTTCTTT. V usage is TRBV19 and J usage is TRBJ1-1; D gene unclear. This CDR3 is 14 amino acids long. Trimming cost V 1 base and J 1 base, with 7 bases left between them. CDR1 is LNHDA, CDR2 SQIVND, per germline (reference sequence). Looking up the rest from reference TRBV19 and TRBJ1-1 gives the full variable domain: DGGITQSPKYLFRKEGQNVTLSCEQNLNHDAMYWYRQDPGQGLRLIYYSQIVNDFQKGDIAEGYSVSREKKESFPLTVTSAQKNPTAFYLCASSIAAENTEAFFGQGTRLTVV.

This clone is classed as medium-sized. This chain links TRBV5-1 with TRBJ1-1, with a weak D call TRBD1 (5 bases). V was clipped by 4 bases and J by 1 base, with 14 bases between them. Looked up from germline, CDR1 is SGHRS and CDR2 is YFSETQ. The length of the CDR3 is 15 residues. CDR3 DNA: TGCGCCAGCAGCCCTATCCAAGGACAGAACACTGAAGCTTTCTTT. Translated, it gives CASSPIQGQNTEAFF.

The V and J genes are TRBV19 and TRBJ2-7, with D perhaps TRBD2 (5 bases). Deletions cut 3 bases from V and 2 bases from J, with 14 bases between. Germline CDR1 reads LNHDA; CDR2 reads SQIVND (reference sequence). The CDR3 is 15 residues long. This CDR3 is CASSIGSELPYEQYF. In DNA form, the CDR3 reads TGTGCCAGTAGTATTGGTAGCGAGCTTCCCTACGAGCAGTACTTC.

This clone appeared a single time. The J gene is TRBJ1-3, the V gene TRBV4-1; 7 bases line up with TRBD1. The CDR3 totals 12 residues. Trimming at V came to 0 bases and at J to 14 bases, leaving 4 bases not matched to a gene. The V gene's germline CDR1 is MGHRA and CDR2 YSYEKL. CDR3 sequence reads: CASSQETGRLYF. The DNA for the CDR3 is TGCGCCAGCAGCCAAGAGACAGGGCGGTTATATTTT.

The gene calls are TRBV5-1 and TRBJ1-3; TRBD1 agrees at 7 bases. Germline lookup yields CDR1 SGHRS and CDR2 YFSETQ. The junction had 6 bases not matched to a gene; V was cut back by 3 bases and J by 0 bases. The CDR3 totals 16 residues. The CDR3 loop is CASSSPGQSSGNTIYF. CDR3 sequence (DNA): TGCGCCAGCAGCTCCCCGGGACAGAGCTCTGGAAACACCATATATTTT.

On this clone itself: Other DNA sequences in this specimen translate into the identical CDR3. This chain links TRBV7-6 with TRBJ2-5; 13 nucleotides agree with TRBD2. There are 17 residues in the CDR3. Germline values: CDR1 SGHVS, CDR2 FNYEAQ. Trimming cost V 3 bases and J 5 bases; bases outside gene matches: 9. The CDR3 protein is CASSFLPGLAGQETQYF. The CDR3 DNA reads TGTGCCAGCAGCTTCCTACCGGGACTAGCGGGGCAGGAGACCCAGTACTTC.

The rearrangement uses TRBV19 and TRBJ2-7; TRBD2 matches at 10 bases. From germline, CDR1 is LNHDA and CDR2 SQIVND (reference sequence). V trimming: 2 bases; J trimming: 4 bases; junction bases outside the gene matches: 8. CDR3 length: 16 residues. CDR3 nucleotides: TGTGCCAGTAGTATAACTAGCGGGACCCTTGGATACGAGCAGTACTTC. The encoded protein is CASSITSGTLGYEQYF.

The chain uses TRBV7-8 and TRBJ2-3; 10 nucleotides align to TRBD2. There are 16 residues in the CDR3. V dropped 5 bases and J dropped 1; count of bases not matched to a gene: 6. Germline CDR1 is SGHVS and CDR2 is FQNEAQ. In DNA form, the CDR3 reads TGTGCCAGCAGCCAACCCCTAGCGGGGGGCACAGATACGCAGTATTTT. This codes for CASSQPLAGGTDTQYF. Based on the CDR3 plus reference TRBV7-8 and TRBJ2-3, the full variable domain is GAGVSQSPRYKVAKRGQDVALRCDPISGHVSLFWYQQALGQGPEFLTYFQNEAQLDKSGLPSDRFFAERPEGSVSTLKIQRTQQEDSAVYLCASSQPLAGGTDTQYFGPGTRLTVL.

The chain joins TRBV19 to TRBJ1-5, with D tentatively TRBD1 (5 bases). The CDR3 has 17 amino acids. V was shortened by 1 base and J by 0 bases, with 13 bases between the two germline ends. The germline CDR1 and CDR2 sequences are LNHDA and SQIVND (reference sequence). Here the CDR3 reads CASSIAPQDGSNQPQHF. CDR3 bases: TGTGCCAGTAGTATAGCTCCACAGGACGGTAGCAATCAGCCCCAGCATTTT. Using reference TRBV19 and TRBJ1-5 for the parts outside the CDR3, the full variable domain is DGGITQSPKYLFRKEGQNVTLSCEQNLNHDAMYWYRQDPGQGLRLIYYSQIVNDFQKGDIAEGYSVSREKKESFPLTVTSAQKNPTAFYLCASSIAPQDGSNQPQHFGDGTRLSIL.

The chain joins TRBV7-7 to TRBJ2-1; a possible D gene is TRBD1 (7 bases). The germline V gene has CDR1 SSHAT and CDR2 FNYEAQ (reference sequence). V lost 5 bases and J lost 15, with 20 bases in between. The CDR3 totals 13 residues. The DNA of the CDR3 is TGTGCCAGCAGCCTCTCCAGGGGGGACCGGGTGTTCTTC. This gives the protein CASSLSRGDRVFF.

There are a few counts of this clone. The V and J genes are TRBV16 and TRBJ1-5; 10 bases match TRBD1. The V gene's germline CDR1 is KGHSY and CDR2 FQNENV. This CDR3 spans 16 amino acids. The trim removed 4 bases at V and 8 bases at J, leaving 11 bases unmatched. CDR3 in DNA: TGTGCCAGCAGCCTCTCCGGGACAGGGGAGAAAAAGCCCCAGCATTTT. It is translated as CASSLSGTGEKKPQHF.

The CDR3 DNA is TGTGCCACCTCTAGGACAGGGGGCTCCTACGAGCAGTACTTC. Protein sequence: CATSRTGGSYEQYF. V gene TRBV19 combines with J gene TRBJ2-7; 10 bases are a match to TRBD1. The CDR3 is 14 residues long. The J segment lost 0 bases and the V segment lost 10 bases, leaving 6 bases of the junction unmatched. The V gene's germline CDR1 is LNHDA and CDR2 SQIVND (reference sequence).

The chain recombines TRBV7-2 with TRBJ2-1; 8 nucleotides line up with TRBD1. This CDR3 is 15 amino acids long. Germline V lookup: CDR1 SGHTA, CDR2 FQGNSA. The trim removed 5 bases at V and 5 bases at J, leaving 8 bases unmatched. The CDR3 coding sequence is TGTGCCAGCAGCCCGCGGACAGGGATCGACAATGAGCAGTTCTTC. It is translated as CASSPRTGIDNEQFF.

The rearrangement links TRBV5-1 to TRBJ2-1; 11 positions match TRBD2. The germline CDR1 and CDR2 sequences are SGHRS and YFSETQ. The junction had 11 bases not matched to a gene; V was cut back by 4 bases and J by 8 bases. The CDR3 sequence is 16 residues long. The CDR3 nucleotides read TGCGCCAGCAGCCGATATAGCGGGGGGGCCGGGGATGAGCAGTTCTTC. Its translation is CASSRYSGGAGDEQFF. The entire variable domain, with the rest obtained from reference TRBV5-1 and TRBJ2-1, is as follows: KAGVTQTPRYLIKTRGQQVTLSCSPISGHRSVSWYQQTPGQGLQFLFEYFSETQRNKGNFPGRFSGRQFSNSRSEMNVSTLELGDSALYLCASSRYSGGAGDEQFFGPGTRLTVL.

CDR3 bases: TGCGCCAGCAGCCAAGCCCAAGCGGGAAATTCACCCCTCCACTTT. It encodes CASSQAQAGNSPLHF. The V gene is TRBV4-1, the J gene TRBJ1-6; D gene unclear. In germline, CDR1 is MGHRA, CDR2 YSYEKL. The CDR3 is 15 amino acids. Trimming pared 1 base from V and 7 bases from J, leaving 11 bases between.

The chain uses TRBV6-1 and TRBJ2-7; 7 positions match TRBD1. CDR1 and CDR2 (germline): MNHNS, SASEGT. V shed 7 bases and J 0 bases; nucleotides not matched to a gene: 6. The CDR3 contains 14 residues. CDR3 bases: TGTGCCAGCAAAGGCCAGGGGGTCTCCTACGAGCAGTACTTC. Protein: CASKGQGVSYEQYF.

The chain carries TRBV7-2 and TRBJ2-1; D not certain. There are 14 residues in the CDR3. Per germline, CDR1 SGHTA and CDR2 FQGNSA. V gave up 3 bases and J gave up 5 bases, with 11 bases separating them. The CDR3 sequence is CASSLIRANNEQFF. The DNA for the CDR3 is TGTGCCAGCAGCTTGATCCGCGCCAACAATGAGCAGTTCTTC.

The chain uses TRBV10-1 and TRBJ1-5; TRBD1 agrees at 10 bases. Germline values: CDR1 WNHNN, CDR2 SYGVQD (reference sequence). The CDR3 sequence is 17 residues long. V lost 6 bases and J lost 3; bases outside the gene matches: 11. In DNA, the CDR3 is TGCGCCAGCAGATCCAGACCGGGACAGGGGTTCAATCAGCCCCAGCATTTT. The encoded protein is CASRSRPGQGFNQPQHF.

V usage is TRBV7-2 and J usage is TRBJ1-1, with 10 bases fitting TRBD1. This CDR3 has 20 residues. Trimming removed 0 bases from V and 5 bases from J; junction bases left unmatched: 18. Per the germline V gene, CDR1 is SGHTA and CDR2 is FQGNSA. CDR3 nucleotide sequence: TGTGCCAGCAGCTTAGCCCTATCCGGGACAGGGGAGGTTATAAGGACTGAAGCTTTCTTT. Translated: CASSLALSGTGEVIRTEAFF. Filled out from reference TRBV7-2 and TRBJ1-1, the complete variable domain reads GAGVSQSPSNKVTEKGKDVELRCDPISGHTALYWYRQSLGQGLEFLIYFQGNSAPDKSGLPSDRFSAERTGGSVSTLTIQRTQQEDSAVYLCASSLALSGTGEVIRTEAFFGQGTRLTVV.